This TCR beta chain was sequenced during a study of blood T cell repertoires in COVID-19. In the study overall: Sources were T cells, B-cell-depleted T cells, or PBMCs; the material itself was cDNA or gDNA.

This clone has a handful of counts. The CDR3 runs 22 residues. Germline V gene sequence: CDR1 MGHRA, CDR2 YSYEKL. The V gene lost 4 bases and the J gene lost 1 base, with 33 bases spanning the gap. Libraries were prepared by immunoSEQ multiplex PCR; TCRdb keeps only in-frame clonotypes and omits some of them. The sample holds 350,000 to 450,000 clones; 80% to 90% are singletons and the top ten take around 1.1%. The V call is TRBV4-1, the J call TRBJ2-3; the D gene is possibly TRBD2 (5 bases). The source is a man younger than 40 who had recovered from COVID-19. Sequenced: PBMCs or T cells enriched from blood (not recorded which). In DNA form, the CDR3 reads TGCGCCAGCAGCCCCCTGGGCCTGGTTGGGTCGCGGGCCGATCGGGGCACAGATACGCAGTATTTT. Translating it yields CASSPLGLVGSRADRGTDTQYF.